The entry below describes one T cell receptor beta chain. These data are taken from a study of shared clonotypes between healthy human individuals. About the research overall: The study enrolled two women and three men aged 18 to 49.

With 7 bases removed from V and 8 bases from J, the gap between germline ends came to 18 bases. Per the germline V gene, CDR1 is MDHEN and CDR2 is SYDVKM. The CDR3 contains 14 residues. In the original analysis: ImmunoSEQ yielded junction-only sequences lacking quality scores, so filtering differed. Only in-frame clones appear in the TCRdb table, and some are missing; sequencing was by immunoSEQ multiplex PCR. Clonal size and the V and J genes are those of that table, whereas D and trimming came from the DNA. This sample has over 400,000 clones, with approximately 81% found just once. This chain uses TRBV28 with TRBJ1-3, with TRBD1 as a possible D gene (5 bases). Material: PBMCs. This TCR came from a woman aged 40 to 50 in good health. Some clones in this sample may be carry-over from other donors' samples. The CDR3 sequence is CASTEGRAFDTIYF. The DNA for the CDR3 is TGTGCCAGCACCGAGGGGAGGGCTTTTGACACCATATATTTT.